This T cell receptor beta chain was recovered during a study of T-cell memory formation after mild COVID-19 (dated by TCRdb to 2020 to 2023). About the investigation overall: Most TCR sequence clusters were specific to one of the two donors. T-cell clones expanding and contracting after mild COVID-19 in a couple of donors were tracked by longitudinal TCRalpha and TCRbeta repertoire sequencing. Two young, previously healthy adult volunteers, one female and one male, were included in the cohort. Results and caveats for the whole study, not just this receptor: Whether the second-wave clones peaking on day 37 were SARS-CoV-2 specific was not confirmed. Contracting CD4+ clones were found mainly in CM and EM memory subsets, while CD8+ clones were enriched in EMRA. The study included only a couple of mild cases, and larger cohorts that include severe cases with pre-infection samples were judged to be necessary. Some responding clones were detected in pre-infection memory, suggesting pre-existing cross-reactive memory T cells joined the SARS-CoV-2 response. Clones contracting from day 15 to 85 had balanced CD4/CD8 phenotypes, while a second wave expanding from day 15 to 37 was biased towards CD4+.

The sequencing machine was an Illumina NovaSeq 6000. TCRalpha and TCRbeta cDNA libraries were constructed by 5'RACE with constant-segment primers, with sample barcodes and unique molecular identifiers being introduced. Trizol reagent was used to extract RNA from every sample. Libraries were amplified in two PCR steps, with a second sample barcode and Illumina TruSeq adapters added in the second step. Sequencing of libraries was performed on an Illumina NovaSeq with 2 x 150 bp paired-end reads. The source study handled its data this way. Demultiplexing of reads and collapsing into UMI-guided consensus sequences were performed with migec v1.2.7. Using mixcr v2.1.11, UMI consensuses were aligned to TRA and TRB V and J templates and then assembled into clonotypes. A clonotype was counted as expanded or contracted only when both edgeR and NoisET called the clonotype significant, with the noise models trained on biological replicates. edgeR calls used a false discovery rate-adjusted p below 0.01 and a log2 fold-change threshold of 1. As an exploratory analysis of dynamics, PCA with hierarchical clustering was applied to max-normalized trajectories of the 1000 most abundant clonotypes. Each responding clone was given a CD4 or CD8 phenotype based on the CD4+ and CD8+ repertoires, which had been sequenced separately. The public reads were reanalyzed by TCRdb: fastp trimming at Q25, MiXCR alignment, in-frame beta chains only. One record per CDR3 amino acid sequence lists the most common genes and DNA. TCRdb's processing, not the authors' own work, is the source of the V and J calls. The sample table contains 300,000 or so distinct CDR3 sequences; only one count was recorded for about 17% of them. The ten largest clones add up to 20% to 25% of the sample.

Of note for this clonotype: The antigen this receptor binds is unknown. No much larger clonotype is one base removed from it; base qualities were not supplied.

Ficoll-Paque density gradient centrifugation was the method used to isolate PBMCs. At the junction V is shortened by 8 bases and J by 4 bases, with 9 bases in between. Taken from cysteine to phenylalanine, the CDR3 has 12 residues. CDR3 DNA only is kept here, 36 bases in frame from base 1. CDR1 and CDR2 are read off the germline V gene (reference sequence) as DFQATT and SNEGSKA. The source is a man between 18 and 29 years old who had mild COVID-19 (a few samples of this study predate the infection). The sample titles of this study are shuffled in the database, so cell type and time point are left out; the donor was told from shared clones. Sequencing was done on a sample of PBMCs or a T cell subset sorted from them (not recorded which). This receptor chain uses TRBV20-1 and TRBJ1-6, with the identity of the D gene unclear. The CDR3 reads CSLTGYNSPLHF. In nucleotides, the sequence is TGCAGTTTGACTGGGTATAATTCACCCCTCCACTTT.